This T cell receptor beta chain comes out of a study of blood T cell repertoires in COVID-19. Sequencing used immunoSEQ multiplex PCR; TCRdb keeps in-frame clones, though not all of them. The data contain around 220,000 clones, roughly 80% of them seen just once; the ten biggest clones take up more than 9%. This CDR3 has 17 residues. Trimming took 2 bases from V and 0 from J, leaving 14 bases between them. Per the germline V gene, CDR1 is KGHSH and CDR2 is LQKENI. The chain carries TRBV18 and TRBJ2-1; tentative D call: TRBD2 (6 bases). The TCR comes from a woman aged 80 or older with acute or convalescent COVID-19. What was sequenced was peripheral blood. CDR3 nucleotide sequence: TGTGCCAGCTCACCAGTGGGCGGGACCAGCTCCTACAATGAGCAGTTCTTC. Residues: CASSPVGGTSSYNEQFF.